This TCR beta chain was profiled in a study of cytomegalovirus exposure and HLA in healthy donors. Broader study findings: According to a later analysis, most TCR beta chains associated with CMV appeared HLA-restricted. Earlier findings revealed that most TCR beta V segments proved productive either about 87% or about 30% of the time. HLA alleles showed associations with approximately 15,000 TCR beta sequences in a later analysis, at a 0.05 false discovery rate. Highly shared sequence variants in one cluster were likely a sequencing artifact.

Both 60 Vbeta primers and 13 Jbeta primers went into the PCR. Sequencing was performed with immunoSEQ multiplex PCR; in TCRdb, only in-frame clones are kept and a portion is missing. The table has about 120,000 clones, roughly 69% seen once. Deletions cut 1 base from V and 1 base from J, with 10 bases between. CDR3 length: 15 residues. Germline V lookup: CDR1 MGHDK, CDR2 SYGVNS. Of note for this clone: The antigen remains unidentified.

This chain joins TRBV25-1 and TRBJ1-1; D not resolved. The clonotype originates from a woman between 40 and 55 years old in good health and CMV-seropositive. The sample comprised PBMCs. The CDR3 protein is CASSEFHPGNTEAFF. The CDR3 DNA sequence: TGTGCCAGCAGTGAATTTCACCCAGGGAACACTGAAGCTTTCTTT. Filled out from reference TRBV25-1 and TRBJ1-1, the complete variable domain reads EADIYQTPRYLVIGTGKKITLECSQTMGHDKMYWYQQDPGMELHLIHYSYGVNSTEKGDLSSESTVSRIRTEHFPLTLESARPSHTSQYLCASSEFHPGNTEAFFGQGTRLTVV.